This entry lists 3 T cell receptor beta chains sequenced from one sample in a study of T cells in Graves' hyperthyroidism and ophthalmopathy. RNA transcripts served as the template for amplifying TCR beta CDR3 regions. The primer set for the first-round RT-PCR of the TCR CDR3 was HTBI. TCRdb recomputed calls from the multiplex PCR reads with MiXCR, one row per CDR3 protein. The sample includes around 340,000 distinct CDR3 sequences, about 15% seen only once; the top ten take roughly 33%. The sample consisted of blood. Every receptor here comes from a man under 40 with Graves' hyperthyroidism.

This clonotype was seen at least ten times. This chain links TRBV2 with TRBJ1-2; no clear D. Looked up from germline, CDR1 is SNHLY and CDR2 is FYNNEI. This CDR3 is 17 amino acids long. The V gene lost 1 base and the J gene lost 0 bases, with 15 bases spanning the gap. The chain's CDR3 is CASSEVVRSDTNYGYTF. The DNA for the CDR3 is TGTGCCAGCAGTGAAGTTGTGAGGTCGGATACTAACTATGGCTACACCTTC.

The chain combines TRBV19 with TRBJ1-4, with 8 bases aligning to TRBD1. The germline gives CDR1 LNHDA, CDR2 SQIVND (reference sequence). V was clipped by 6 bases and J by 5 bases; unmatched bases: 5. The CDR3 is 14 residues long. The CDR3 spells CASSGTGENEKLFF. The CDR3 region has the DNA TGTGCCAGTAGCGGGACAGGAGAAAATGAAAAACTGTTTTTT. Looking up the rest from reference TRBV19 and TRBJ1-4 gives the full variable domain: DGGITQSPKYLFRKEGQNVTLSCEQNLNHDAMYWYRQDPGQGLRLIYYSQIVNDFQKGDIAEGYSVSREKKESFPLTVTSAQKNPTAFYLCASSGTGENEKLFFGSGTQLSVL.

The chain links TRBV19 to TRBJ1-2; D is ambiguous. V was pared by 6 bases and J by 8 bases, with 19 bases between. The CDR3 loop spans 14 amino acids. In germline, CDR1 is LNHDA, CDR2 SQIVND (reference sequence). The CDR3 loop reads CASRGVRQYSGYTF. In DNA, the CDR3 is TGTGCCAGTAGGGGCGTTCGGCAGTACTCGGGCTACACCTTC.